This TCR beta chain was documented in a study of response to subunit inactivated influenza vaccine (dated by TCRdb to between 2018 and 2020). Notes on the research overall: Deep quantitative profiling of the T cell receptor repertoire was used in the study to follow responses to a trivalent subunit inactivated influenza vaccine.

To prepare the library, RT-PCR was applied. Sequencing was performed on an Illumina HiSeq 2500. In TCRdb, the public reads were trimmed at Q25 with fastp and aligned with MiXCR, with productive beta chains retained. Records with the same CDR3 protein are collapsed into one entry carrying the most frequent genes and DNA. The sample yields 500,000 to 700,000 distinct CDR3 sequences; around 25% were counted once. The ten biggest clones cover roughly 2.8% of the sample. Study-wide findings and limitations: The authors proposed that each seasonal influenza vaccination may bring in only a limited number of new T cells.

V and J are trimmed by 3 bases and 8 bases, and the gene matches miss 19 bases of the junction. For CDR1 and CDR2, the germline V gene (reference sequence) lists GTSNPN and SVGIG. From the cysteine up to the phenylalanine, the CDR3 has a length of 17 residues. Only the CDR3 portion is preserved as DNA: 51 bases, with reading frame beginning at the first base. Turning to this clonotype: This clone's antigen is unknown. No base quality values were provided; no much bigger clone lies one nucleotide off.

In addition, the sample was reused for a study of T cells expressing NK-cell markers. The second study, in turn, reports: 5'RACE template switching, by which a universal primer site and unique molecular identifiers were added, was used to make TCR beta cDNA libraries. In sorted CD3+CD56+NKG2C+, CD3+CD56+NKG2C- and CD3+CD56-NKG2C+ T-cell subsets from several donors, TCR beta-chain repertoires were profiled. Among the eight sequenced donors, only one was HCMV-seronegative, while the other seven were HCMV-seropositive. In several experiments an anti-gammadeltaTCR antibody was added to restrict sorting to alphabetaTCR-expressing T cells. For six donors, the dominant CD3+CD56+NKG2C+ clonotypes were among the top 10 CD8+ clonotypes and accounted for about 1.0-7.5% of CD8+ T cells. Those dominant clonotypes were again the most abundant among CD3+CD56-NKG2C+ cells in a few donors, at roughly 28.3-65%. Whether the expanded NKG2C-expressing T cell clones were specific for HCMV antigens was left unclear. Randomly selected healthy volunteers, three men and five women, were used as the eight sequenced donors. To determine HCMV serostatus, a commercial ELISA kit was used to detect HCMV-specific IgG in serum. Ficoll density gradient centrifugation was used to isolate peripheral blood mononuclear cells from blood. Using Miltenyi isolation kits, CD4+ and CD8+ T cells were isolated from PBMC through magnetic immunoseparation. cDNA synthesis was primed from the TCR beta constant segment, followed by two successive PCR amplification steps. Illumina HiSeq 2000/2500, MiSeq or NextSeq was used to sequence libraries as 2 x 150 bp reads. MIGEC was used to demultiplex reads and group the reads by UMI, and MiTCR was used to assemble and quantify clonotypes. To exclude erroneous sequences, any TCR cDNA sequence not supported by at least two reads was discarded. The tcR package was used for downstream repertoire analysis, and clonotypes were matched across fractions by CDR3 nucleotide sequence plus V segment. VDJmatch was used to annotate antigen specificity against VDJdb, with one amino acid substitution in CDR3 permitted.

The chain is assembled from TRBV30 and TRBJ2-1; 7 middle bases align to TRBD1. The source is a man aged 45-60 years who received an inactivated influenza vaccine. Donor details come from another sample of the same person, matched by shared clones. The sequencing here drew on CD4+ T cells sorted from PBMCs, taken 12 days after vaccination. The nucleotide sequence is given as TGTGCCTGGAGCAACCTGGCGAGGACAGGTAGTTGGCATGAGCAGTTCTTC. This yields the protein CAWSNLARTGSWHEQFF. The full variable domain, with segments outside the CDR3 supplied by the reference TRBV30 and TRBJ2-1 proteins, appears as SQTIHQWPATLVQPVGSPLSLECTVEGTSNPNLYWYRQAAGRGLQLLFYSVGIGQISSEVPQNLSASRPQDRQFILSSKKLLLSDSGFYLCAWSNLARTGSWHEQFFGPGTRLTVL.